These 4 T cell receptor beta chains were sequenced from one sample in a study of shared clonotypes between healthy human individuals. Assay: immunoSEQ multiplex PCR; the TCRdb copy retains only in-frame clones and omits some. The sample yields some 2,500,000 clones, under 95% seen once. Specimen: naive CD4+ T cells from PBMCs. Subset: CD45RA+ positively selected. These receptors were obtained from a man aged 18 to 30 in good health. Some clones in this sample may be carry-over from other donors' samples.

This clone was recorded a few times. This chain uses TRBV7-9 with TRBJ1-2, with D hard to call. V was cut by 3 bases and J by 3 bases, with 14 bases left in between. This CDR3 has 15 residues. Germline-derived CDR1 and CDR2 are SEHNR and FQNEAQ (reference sequence). The CDR3 sequence is CASSFTTPADYGYTF. The CDR3 DNA reads TGTGCCAGCAGCTTTACGACACCCGCGGACTATGGCTACACCTTC.

The chain joins TRBV18 to TRBJ2-1; tentative D call: TRBD2 (5 bases). Germline assignment: CDR1 KGHSH and CDR2 LQKENI. V lost 3 bases and J lost 6, with 15 bases in between. This CDR3 contains 15 residues. The CDR3 protein is CASSPSVERFNEQFF. The CDR3 DNA reads TGTGCCAGCTCACCTAGCGTAGAAAGGTTCAATGAGCAGTTCTTC. The whole variable domain, filled in from reference TRBV18 and TRBJ2-1, reads NAGVMQNPRHLVRRRGQEARLRCSPMKGHSHVYWYRQLPEEGLKFMVYLQKENIIDESGMPKERFSAEFPKEGPSILRIQQVVRGDSAAYFCASSPSVERFNEQFFGPGTRLTVL.

The chain recombines TRBV2 with TRBJ1-2, with D perhaps TRBD1 (5 bases). Trimming left V 6 bases short and J 8 bases short, with 10 bases between. This CDR3 region has 11 residues. The germline CDR1 and CDR2 sequences are SNHLY and FYNNEI. The CDR3 is CASSQGSGYTF. The DNA of the CDR3 is TGTGCCAGCAGCCAGGGCTCCGGCTACACCTTC.

The chain uses TRBV4-2 and TRBJ2-3; 7 bases are a match to TRBD2. CDR3 length: 16 residues. V lost 0 bases to trimming and J lost 2 bases; unmatched junction nucleotides: 5. Germline assignment: CDR1 LGHNA and CDR2 YNFKEQ. The CDR3 nucleotides are TGTGCCAGCAGCCAAGATTGGCTAGCGGTCACAGATACGCAGTATTTT. This encodes CASSQDWLAVTDTQYF.